The 30 T cell receptor beta chains in this list originate from one sample, sequenced in a study of T cells in localized non-small cell lung cancer (TCRdb year 2020). The method behind the library was the immunoSEQ multiplex PCR assay. In its TCRdb copy, this immuneACCESS table keeps in-frame sequences only and misses some clones. Where compared with another copy, unresolved V genes explain less than half of these, and the others have no known cause. The sample contains roughly 35,000 clones, 92% of them found a single time. The ten largest clonotypes hold approximately 2% of the sample. Specimen: peripheral blood, collected before any cancer treatment. The receptors derive from a female donor of 60 years or more with stage I lung adenocarcinoma.

The rearrangement uses TRBV10-3 and TRBJ2-5; possible D gene TRBD2, 6 bases. V shed 0 bases and J shed 2 bases, with 10 bases lying between them. Germline values: CDR1 ENHRY, CDR2 SYGVKD. The CDR3 runs 15 residues. Here the CDR3 DNA reads TGTGCCATCAGTGAGTCCGGGACTCATCAAGAGACCCAGTACTTC. It translates to CAISESGTHQETQYF.

This clone has only one observation. This rearrangement joins TRBV5-4 to TRBJ1-1, with 9 bases identical to TRBD1. Germline V CDR1 and CDR2: SGHNT, YYREEE (reference sequence). The J segment lost 4 bases and the V segment lost 0 bases, leaving 4 bases of the junction unmatched. The CDR3 consists of 15 residues. The CDR3 DNA reads TGTGCCAGCAGCTTGGCACAGGGGGCTCGCACTGAAGCTTTCTTT. This encodes CASSLAQGARTEAFF.

The chain carries TRBV7-6 and TRBJ2-7; the match to TRBD2 covers 9 bases. V lost 1 base, J lost 3 bases, and 4 bases stayed unmatched. The CDR3 loop spans 15 amino acids. The germline V gene encodes CDR1 SGHVS and CDR2 FNYEAQ. The CDR3 DNA is TGTGCCAGCAGCTTAGTCGGGACTAGCAGCTACGAGCAGTACTTC. This encodes CASSLVGTSSYEQYF.

The chain employs TRBV6-5 and TRBJ1-1; D unclear. CDR1 is MNHEY, CDR2 SVGAGI, per germline. The CDR3 loop spans 13 amino acids. Trimming removed 0 bases from V and 3 bases from J, with 5 bases in between. DNA of the CDR3: TGTGCCAGCAGTTACTCGAAGTACACTGAAGCTTTCTTT. Its translation: CASSYSKYTEAFF.

As regards this clone: The same CDR3 also results from other DNA sequences found in this sample. The rearrangement links TRBV19 to TRBJ1-1; D call uncertain. Trimming stripped 2 bases from V and 0 bases from J, with 4 bases between. CDR3 length equals 13 residues. Per the germline V gene, CDR1 is LNHDA and CDR2 is SQIVND (reference sequence). The CDR3 coding sequence is TGTGCCAGTAGTATAAGTTTGAACACTGAAGCTTTCTTT. Its translation is CASSISLNTEAFF.

The chain couples TRBV9 to TRBJ1-2; unclear D gene. Germline CDR1 and CDR2: SGDLS and YYNGEE. The CDR3 contains 11 residues. The ends were cut back, 0 bases at V and 7 bases at J, with 4 bases in the middle. CDR3 region: CASSVDGGYTF. CDR3 in DNA: TGTGCCAGCAGCGTAGATGGTGGCTACACCTTC.

J is TRBJ1-6 and V is TRBV7-8, with D tentatively TRBD1 (6 bases). V lost 8 bases and J lost 5, with 13 bases in between. Germline-derived CDR1 and CDR2 are SGHVS and FQNEAQ. The CDR3 runs 14 residues. CDR3 sequence: CASRPGANNSPLHF. The CDR3 coding sequence is TGTGCCAGCCGTCCGGGGGCAAATAATTCACCCCTCCACTTT.

This clone was seen only once. CDR3: CASIAGAGSGGYTF. The CDR3 coding sequence is TGTGCCAGCATTGCGGGGGCGGGGAGTGGTGGCTACACCTTC. The chain joins TRBV7-8 to TRBJ1-2, with D perhaps TRBD1 (6 bases). The germline V and J ends were trimmed by 7 bases and 7 bases, with 19 bases remaining between them. The germline CDR1 and CDR2 sequences are SGHVS and FQNEAQ. The CDR3 has 14 residues.

The chain links TRBV5-4 to TRBJ2-7; D is uncertain. Per germline, CDR1 SGHNT and CDR2 YYREEE (reference sequence). V was pared by 3 bases and J by 0 bases, with 10 bases between. This CDR3 spans 14 amino acids. The CDR3 coding sequence is TGTGCCAGCAGCTCGCAGGTTAGCTCCTACGAGCAGTACTTC. It specifies CASSSQVSSYEQYF.

V is TRBV30 and J is TRBJ2-5; TRBD1 agrees at 11 bases. After removal of 2 bases from V and 4 bases from J, the junction contained 6 bases not matched to a gene. Germline V gene sequence: CDR1 GTSNPN, CDR2 SVGIG (reference sequence). The CDR3 contains 15 residues. The CDR3 loop reads CAWSRRTGGLETQYF. DNA of the CDR3: TGTGCCTGGAGTAGGAGGACAGGGGGCTTAGAGACCCAGTACTTC. Full variable domain (missing parts from reference TRBV30 and TRBJ2-5): SQTIHQWPATLVQPVGSPLSLECTVEGTSNPNLYWYRQAAGRGLQLLFYSVGIGQISSEVPQNLSASRPQDRQFILSSKKLLLSDSGFYLCAWSRRTGGLETQYFGPGTRLLVL.

The chain links TRBV5-1 to TRBJ2-7, with a weak D call TRBD2 (5 bases). Per germline, CDR1 SGHRS and CDR2 YFSETQ. CDR3 length: 12 amino acids. V was pared by 5 bases and J by 3 bases, with 9 bases between. CDR3 coding DNA: TGCGCCAGCAGTCACGAGGGCTACGAGCAGTACTTC. This gives the protein CASSHEGYEQYF.

This sequence joins TRBV30 and TRBJ1-2; no reliable D call. Germline V gene data show CDR1 as GTSNPN and CDR2 as SVGIG (reference sequence). Trimming cost V 1 base and J 4 bases, with 10 bases left between them. CDR3 length equals 13 residues. The CDR3 here is CAWSGSFFYGYTF. The CDR3 DNA reads as TGTGCCTGGAGTGGAAGCTTTTTCTATGGCTACACCTTC.

The J gene is TRBJ2-2, the V gene TRBV4-3; 7 bases fit TRBD1. V shed 0 bases, J shed 6 bases, and the junction held 4 bases outside the gene matches. This CDR3 contains 15 residues. Germline V CDR1 and CDR2: LGHNA, YSLEER. CDR3 protein: CASSQEQGIPGELFF. Written as DNA, the CDR3 is TGCGCCAGCAGCCAAGAACAGGGGATTCCCGGGGAGCTGTTTTTT.

The CDR3 DNA reads TGTGCCAGCAGCCGGGGGTCCTACAATGAGCAGTTCTTC. This codes for CASSRGSYNEQFF. The chain couples TRBV6-6 to TRBJ2-1; weak D call: TRBD2 (6 bases). V lost 6 bases, J lost 1 base, and 7 bases lay in between. The CDR3 has 13 residues. The germline gives CDR1 MNHNY, CDR2 SVGAGI (reference sequence).

This rearrangement joins TRBV30 to TRBJ1-2; TRBD1 agrees at 7 bases. V lost 4 bases and J lost 3; bases outside the gene matches: 8. There are 14 residues in the CDR3. Germline V gene data show CDR1 as GTSNPN and CDR2 as SVGIG (reference sequence). The CDR3 spells CAWTRQGRDYGYTF. In DNA form, the CDR3 reads TGTGCCTGGACCAGACAGGGAAGGGACTATGGCTACACCTTC.

The chain combines TRBV7-2 with TRBJ2-3; possibly TRBD2 for D (7 bases). V was trimmed by 1 base and J by 1 base, leaving 21 bases between them. The CDR3 contains 19 residues. Germline V CDR1 and CDR2: SGHTA, FQGNSA. CDR3 sequence: CASSLGIGGGLFGTDTQYF. The CDR3 bases are TGTGCCAGCAGCTTAGGGATCGGCGGGGGCCTGTTTGGCACAGATACGCAGTATTTT.

The chain couples TRBV5-4 to TRBJ2-1, with D perhaps TRBD1 (6 bases). The CDR3 consists of 13 residues. Trimming shortened V by 3 bases and J by 11 bases, and 15 bases separated the two germline ends. Germline-derived CDR1 and CDR2 are SGHNT and YYREEE (reference sequence). DNA for the CDR3: TGTGCCAGCAGCTCGAGGACAGACCAGAAGCAGTTCTTC. Translated, it gives CASSSRTDQKQFF.

The chain uses TRBV7-3 and TRBJ1-1, with 10 bases aligning to TRBD1. CDR1 and CDR2 (germline): SGHTA, FQGTGA. Unmatched junction bases numbered 12, after V lost 4 bases and J lost 4 bases. This CDR3 is built from 17 residues. Written as DNA, the CDR3 is TGTGCCAGCAGCTCGGACAGGGGGGTCTTTCGCAGCACTGAAGCTTTCTTT. This sequence encodes CASSSDRGVFRSTEAFF. The whole variable domain, remainder taken from reference TRBV7-3 and TRBJ1-1, is GAGVSQTPSNKVTEKGKYVELRCDPISGHTALYWYRQSLGQGPEFLIYFQGTGAADDSGLPNDRFFAVRPEGSVSTLKIQRTERGDSAVYLCASSSDRGVFRSTEAFFGQGTRLTVV.

The chain links TRBV4-1 to TRBJ1-6, with 8 bases identical to TRBD1. Germline V gene data show CDR1 as MGHRA and CDR2 as YSYEKL. There are 16 residues in the CDR3. Germline trimming cut 0 bases from V and 12 bases from J; bases unmatched to any gene: 10. For the CDR3, the DNA is TGCGCCAGCAGCCAAGACCCAGGGGGCCCGGGGGGACCCCTCCACTTT. This sequence encodes CASSQDPGGPGGPLHF.

CDR3 loop: CAISDRGWGYEQYF. CDR3 sequence (DNA): TGTGCCATCAGCGACAGGGGCTGGGGCTACGAGCAGTACTTC. This chain joins TRBV6-5 and TRBJ2-7; TRBD1 aligns across 8 bases. Germline V lookup: CDR1 MNHEY, CDR2 SVGAGI. This CDR3 is 14 amino acids long. J was trimmed by 3 bases and V by 10 bases; bases with no gene match: 11.

In this sample, this clone turned up once. The chain is built from TRBV10-3 and TRBJ2-7, with D perhaps TRBD1 or TRBD2 (5 bases each). The germline V and J ends were trimmed by 4 bases and 6 bases, with 10 bases remaining between them. The CDR3 is 12 amino acids. Germline CDR1 ENHRY, CDR2 SYGVKD. The CDR3 DNA reads as TGTGCCATCAGTGTGGGGGTGGTCGAGCAGTACTTC. Translated, it gives CAISVGVVEQYF.

This chain joins TRBV5-1 and TRBJ1-1; D gene unclear. Germline CDR1 reads SGHRS; CDR2 reads YFSETQ. V was pared by 3 bases and J by 8 bases, with 17 bases between. This CDR3 is built from 14 residues. CDR3 amino acids: CASSSSMGPPEAFF. DNA for the CDR3: TGCGCCAGCAGCTCCTCGATGGGTCCACCAGAAGCTTTCTTT. The full variable domain, with the rest looked up from reference TRBV5-1 and TRBJ1-1, is KAGVTQTPRYLIKTRGQQVTLSCSPISGHRSVSWYQQTPGQGLQFLFEYFSETQRNKGNFPGRFSGRQFSNSRSEMNVSTLELGDSALYLCASSSSMGPPEAFFGQGTRLTVV.

The rearrangement joins TRBV5-1 to TRBJ1-2, with 10 bases fitting TRBD1. CDR1 SGHRS and CDR2 YFSETQ come from the germline V gene. CDR3 length equals 15 residues. V was pared by 4 bases and J by 8 bases, with 11 bases of the junction left unmatched. This CDR3 reads CASSEIGTGEGGYTF. DNA of the CDR3: TGCGCCAGCAGCGAAATCGGGACAGGGGAAGGAGGCTACACCTTC.

The V gene is TRBV7-9, the J gene TRBJ2-3; D is unresolved. Germline values: CDR1 SEHNR, CDR2 FQNEAQ (reference sequence). Trimming took 2 bases from V and 6 from J, leaving 3 bases between them. The CDR3 has 11 residues. The chain's CDR3 is CASSLTDTQYF. CDR3 nucleotides: TGTGCCAGCAGCTTAACGGATACGCAGTATTTT.

This rearrangement joins TRBV19 to TRBJ1-1; unclear D gene. CDR3 size: 12 residues. From germline, CDR1 is LNHDA and CDR2 SQIVND (reference sequence). Between the trimmed V and J ends, which lost 8 bases and 11 bases, there was a span of 18 bases. CDR3 in amino acids: CASGPRFPGAFF. CDR3 sequence (DNA): TGTGCCAGTGGCCCCCGGTTTCCGGGGGCTTTCTTT.

V gene TRBV7-2 combines with J gene TRBJ2-5; D is possibly TRBD1 (6 bases). The CDR3 is 14 amino acids. The ends were cut back, 5 bases at V and 2 bases at J, with 12 bases in the middle. Germline CDR1 reads SGHTA; CDR2 reads FQGNSA. The CDR3 protein is CASSRRQEQETQYF. The CDR3 bases are TGTGCCAGCAGCAGACGACAGGAGCAAGAGACCCAGTACTTC.

The chain links TRBV7-8 to TRBJ2-3; D possibly uses TRBD1 or TRBD2 (5 bases each). The length of the CDR3 is 18 residues. Trimming removed 2 bases from V and 0 bases from J, with 18 bases in between. Germline CDR1 is SGHVS and CDR2 is FQNEAQ. The CDR3 DNA sequence: TGTGCCAGCAGCTTATCTGAGGGGCCCAGCCGTAGCACAGATACGCAGTATTTT. Its protein is CASSLSEGPSRSTDTQYF.

The chain uses TRBV5-4 and TRBJ1-1; D gene uncertain. The germline CDR1 and CDR2 sequences are SGHNT and YYREEE (reference sequence). The CDR3 is made up of 12 amino acids. The V and J ends lost 0 bases and 5 bases respectively, with 5 bases between them. The CDR3 here is CASSLVGTEAFF. CDR3 nucleotide sequence: TGTGCCAGCAGCTTGGTAGGGACTGAAGCTTTCTTT.

The CDR3 DNA follows: TGTGCCTGGAGCCATGACAGTACCAATCAGCCCCAGCATTTT. It translates to CAWSHDSTNQPQHF. The chain carries TRBV30 and TRBJ1-5; TRBD1 might be the D (5 bases). The CDR3 is 14 amino acids. Deletions cut 3 bases from V and 3 bases from J, with 12 bases between. Looked up from germline, CDR1 is GTSNPN and CDR2 is SVGIG (reference sequence).

The rearrangement joins TRBV18 to TRBJ1-2; 7 bases match TRBD1. This CDR3 region has 15 residues. J was trimmed by 6 bases and V by 3 bases; bases with no gene match: 10. Germline assignment: CDR1 KGHSH and CDR2 LQKENI. The CDR3 region has the DNA TGTGCCAGCTCACCGTATCTTGACAGGGAAGATGGCTACACCTTC. It encodes CASSPYLDREDGYTF.